This T cell receptor beta chain came from a study of blood T cell repertoires in COVID-19. Overall study: Researchers got acute and convalescent COVID-19 samples from the United States, Italy and Spain. PBMCs, B-cell-depleted T cells, or T cells were the source of the cDNA or gDNA that made up the material.

This clone was counted a single time. The germline gives CDR1 MGHRA, CDR2 YSYEKL. The germline V and J ends were trimmed by 1 base and 6 bases, with 12 bases remaining between them. This CDR3 comprises 15 residues. Original methodology: Counts of nucleated cells, estimated from reference gene primer amplification, were obtained. TCRdb keeps only in-frame clones here, not all; method: immunoSEQ multiplex PCR. The V and J calls and the clone size are those of that table, but D and trimming were determined from the DNA. Of roughly 25,000 clones listed, roughly 94% are singletons. The specimen sequenced was peripheral blood. This chain connects TRBV4-1 to TRBJ2-2; weak D call: TRBD2 (7 bases). The sequence was obtained from a woman aged 45 to 65 with active COVID-19. This chain's CDR3 is CASSQVVGGPGELFF. The CDR3 DNA reads TGCGCCAGCAGCCAAGTCGTCGGGGGGCCCGGGGAGCTGTTTTTT.